This T cell receptor (beta chain) was captured by sequencing in a study of T cell repertoires in cytomegalovirus infection. Across the study: CMV infection plus the matching HLA type was flagged by public TCR beta signatures.

Between the trimmed V and J ends, which lost 6 bases and 5 bases, there was a span of 10 bases. Germline V CDR1 and CDR2: DFQATT, SNEGSKA (reference sequence). This CDR3 spans 11 amino acids. This clonotype was observed a few times. TCRdb reprocessed the reads with MiXCR, giving one entry per CDR3 protein. The table has approximately 170,000 distinct CDR3 sequences, around 15% seen once. V gene TRBV20-1 combines with J gene TRBJ2-5; D perhaps matches TRBD2 (5 bases). The sequencing sample was made of PBMCs. This sequence was found in a human donor in good health (CMV status not recorded). Some clones in this sample may be carry-over from other donors' samples. The CDR3 nucleotides are TGCAGTGCCTCCCCGGGGGAGACCCAGTACTTC. Its translation: CSASPGETQYF.